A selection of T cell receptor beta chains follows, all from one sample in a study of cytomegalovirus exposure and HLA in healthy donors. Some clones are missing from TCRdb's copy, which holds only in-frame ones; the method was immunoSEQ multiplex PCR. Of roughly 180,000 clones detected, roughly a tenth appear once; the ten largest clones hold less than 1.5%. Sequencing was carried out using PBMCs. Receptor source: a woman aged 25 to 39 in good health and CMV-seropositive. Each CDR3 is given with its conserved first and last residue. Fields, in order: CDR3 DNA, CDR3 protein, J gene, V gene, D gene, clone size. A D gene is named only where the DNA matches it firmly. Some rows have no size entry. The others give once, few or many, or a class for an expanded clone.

CDR3nt: TGTGCCAGCAGTTACTCAGCTAGCTACGAGCAGTACTTC
CDR3aa: CASSYSASYEQYF
j_gene: TRBJ2-7
v_gene: TRBV6-5
d_gene: -
abundance: -

CDR3nt: TGTGCTACAAGTAGCGGGCCCCTCACAGATACGCAGTATTTT
CDR3aa: CATSSGPLTDTQYF
j_gene: TRBJ2-3
v_gene: TRBV11-1
d_gene: TRBD2
abundance: few

CDR3nt: TGTGCCAGCAGCCGCGGACAGCTAGAGACCCAGTACTTC
CDR3aa: CASSRGQLETQYF
j_gene: TRBJ2-5
v_gene: TRBV11-2
d_gene: -
abundance: -

CDR3nt: TGTGCCAGCAGCAACGGCGTCGGGAGGAAGGAGACCCAGTACTTC
CDR3aa: CASSNGVGRKETQYF
j_gene: TRBJ2-5
v_gene: TRBV21-1
d_gene: -
abundance: few

CDR3nt: TGTGCCAGCAGCTCAAGCGGGACGACAGATACGCAGTATTTT
CDR3aa: CASSSSGTTDTQYF
j_gene: TRBJ2-3
v_gene: TRBV7-9
d_gene: TRBD2
abundance: few

CDR3nt: TGTGCCAGCAGCTCCCAGGGGCAAGGCAATCAGCCCCAGCATTTT
CDR3aa: CASSSQGQGNQPQHF
j_gene: TRBJ1-5
v_gene: TRBV11-2
d_gene: -
abundance: -

CDR3nt: TGCAGTGCTAGAGATAACCGGGGGCAGTACTTC
CDR3aa: CSARDNRGQYF
j_gene: TRBJ2-5
v_gene: TRBV20-1
d_gene: -
abundance: -

CDR3nt: TGTGCCAGCAGCCCCGGGGACAGCTACGAGCAGTACTTC
CDR3aa: CASSPGDSYEQYF
j_gene: TRBJ2-7
v_gene: TRBV7-6
d_gene: TRBD1
abundance: few

CDR3nt: TGTGCCAGCAGTCCGCCCCAGGGCCGCTCCTACAATGAGCAGTTCTTC
CDR3aa: CASSPPQGRSYNEQFF
j_gene: TRBJ2-1
v_gene: TRBV7-9
d_gene: -
abundance: -

CDR3nt: TGTGCCAGCAGTTTAGGGAAGCGGGGGTCCTCTGGGGCCAACGTCCTGACTTTC
CDR3aa: CASSLGKRGSSGANVLTF
j_gene: TRBJ2-6
v_gene: TRBV27
d_gene: TRBD2
abundance: few

CDR3nt: TGCAGTGCTAGCTACACAGATACGCAGTATTTT
CDR3aa: CSASYTDTQYF
j_gene: TRBJ2-3
v_gene: TRBV20-1
d_gene: -
abundance: few

CDR3nt: TGTGCCATCAGTCCTCACCGGGACAGGGTCGGGAACATTCAGTACTTC
CDR3aa: CAISPHRDRVGNIQYF
j_gene: TRBJ2-4
v_gene: TRBV10-3
d_gene: TRBD1
abundance: once

CDR3nt: TGTGCCAGCAGGGGGACAGGGGACTACGAGCAGTACTTC
CDR3aa: CASRGTGDYEQYF
j_gene: TRBJ2-7
v_gene: TRBV2
d_gene: TRBD1
abundance: few

CDR3nt: TGTGCCAGCAGTTTCGAGTTGGCCGAGGATAAGCAGTATTTT
CDR3aa: CASSFELAEDKQYF
j_gene: TRBJ2-3
v_gene: TRBV27
d_gene: -
abundance: -

CDR3nt: TGCAGCGTTGAAGACCCCGGACTAGCGGGAGAAAATGAGCAGTTCTTC
CDR3aa: CSVEDPGLAGENEQFF
j_gene: TRBJ2-1
v_gene: TRBV29-1
d_gene: TRBD2
abundance: few

CDR3nt: TGTGCCAGCAGCCGGGACAGGGTACCGTCGAACTATGGCTACACCTTC
CDR3aa: CASSRDRVPSNYGYTF
j_gene: TRBJ1-2
v_gene: TRBV7-2
d_gene: TRBD1
abundance: few

CDR3nt: TGTGCCAGCAGCTATGGACAGGTCGGGGTGTACGAGCAGTACTTC
CDR3aa: CASSYGQVGVYEQYF
j_gene: TRBJ2-7
v_gene: TRBV11-2
d_gene: TRBD1
abundance: -

CDR3nt: TGCGCCAGCAGCTTGGGGGCCCCCAGCCCGTCCTACGAGCAGTACTTC
CDR3aa: CASSLGAPSPSYEQYF
j_gene: TRBJ2-7
v_gene: TRBV5-1
d_gene: -
abundance: few

CDR3nt: TGTGCCACCAGCAGAGAGTCAGGGGGGAATCAGCCCCAGCATTTT
CDR3aa: CATSRESGGNQPQHF
j_gene: TRBJ1-5
v_gene: TRBV15
d_gene: TRBD1
abundance: few

CDR3nt: TGTGCCAGCAGTCCCCCCCGACAGGCCAGGCGGAACACTGAAGCTTTCTTT
CDR3aa: CASSPPRQARRNTEAFF
j_gene: TRBJ1-1
v_gene: TRBV27
d_gene: -
abundance: -

CDR3nt: TGTGCCAGCAGCTCCGGGGGGGCGAGGGACACTGAAGCTTTCTTT
CDR3aa: CASSSGGARDTEAFF
j_gene: TRBJ1-1
v_gene: TRBV5-4
d_gene: -
abundance: few

CDR3nt: TGTGCCACCCACCCCTATAACTATGGCTACACCTTC
CDR3aa: CATHPYNYGYTF
j_gene: TRBJ1-2
v_gene: TRBV6-6
d_gene: -
abundance: -

CDR3nt: TGTGCCAGCACCACCGGCTCAGGGCTGAGCGAAAAACTGTTTTTT
CDR3aa: CASTTGSGLSEKLFF
j_gene: TRBJ1-4
v_gene: TRBV27
d_gene: -
abundance: -

CDR3nt: TGTGCCAGCAGCGTAGAACAGGGAAAATCGGACACTGAAGCTTTCTTT
CDR3aa: CASSVEQGKSDTEAFF
j_gene: TRBJ1-1
v_gene: TRBV9
d_gene: -
abundance: -

CDR3nt: TGTGCCAGCTCAGGTACAGACCAAGAGACCCAGTACTTC
CDR3aa: CASSGTDQETQYF
j_gene: TRBJ2-5
v_gene: TRBV18
d_gene: -
abundance: -

CDR3nt: TGTGCCAGCAGTTTCGGACAGCTTAACACCGGGGAGCTGTTTTTT
CDR3aa: CASSFGQLNTGELFF
j_gene: TRBJ2-2
v_gene: TRBV27
d_gene: -
abundance: -

CDR3nt: TGTGCCAGCAGCTCAAGTCTAGCGGGAGGAGATTTCACAGATACGCAGTATTTT
CDR3aa: CASSSSLAGGDFTDTQYF
j_gene: TRBJ2-3
v_gene: TRBV5-6
d_gene: TRBD2
abundance: -

CDR3nt: TGTGCCAGCAGCCTATACGGGGCCTACGAGCAGTACTTC
CDR3aa: CASSLYGAYEQYF
j_gene: TRBJ2-7
v_gene: TRBV7-9
d_gene: -
abundance: -

CDR3nt: TGTGCCAGCAGCCCGGCCGACGGTTCCTGGGGGGAGCAGTACTTC
CDR3aa: CASSPADGSWGEQYF
j_gene: TRBJ2-5
v_gene: TRBV5-6
d_gene: -
abundance: few

CDR3nt: TGTGCCAGCAGTTTAACAGGGACTAACTATGGCTACACCTTC
CDR3aa: CASSLTGTNYGYTF
j_gene: TRBJ1-2
v_gene: TRBV27
d_gene: -
abundance: few

CDR3nt: TGCGCCAGCAGCTTGTGGGGGCCGGGGGGAGAGACCCAGTACTTC
CDR3aa: CASSLWGPGGETQYF
j_gene: TRBJ2-5
v_gene: TRBV5-1
d_gene: -
abundance: few

CDR3nt: TGTGCCAGTGACGGGGCTAGCGGTTCCTACGAGCAGTACTTC
CDR3aa: CASDGASGSYEQYF
j_gene: TRBJ2-7
v_gene: TRBV27
d_gene: TRBD2
abundance: -

CDR3nt: TGTGCCAGCGGTTACTATATGAACACTGAAGCTTTCTTT
CDR3aa: CASGYYMNTEAFF
j_gene: TRBJ1-1
v_gene: TRBV6-5
d_gene: -
abundance: -

CDR3nt: TGCGCCAGCAGTGCGGAGGACCGGCACGATGAGCAGTTCTTC
CDR3aa: CASSAEDRHDEQFF
j_gene: TRBJ2-1
v_gene: TRBV23-1
d_gene: -
abundance: few

CDR3nt: TGTGCCAGCAGCTTAGCCGGGTGGTATGGCTACACCTTC
CDR3aa: CASSLAGWYGYTF
j_gene: TRBJ1-2
v_gene: TRBV7-9
d_gene: -
abundance: -

CDR3nt: TGTGCCAGCGGGGACAGTTTACAAGAGACCCAGTACTTC
CDR3aa: CASGDSLQETQYF
j_gene: TRBJ2-5
v_gene: TRBV2
d_gene: TRBD1
abundance: -

CDR3nt: TGTGCCAGCAGCGTAGCAAGCGGGAGTAAGAATGAGCAGTTCTTC
CDR3aa: CASSVASGSKNEQFF
j_gene: TRBJ2-1
v_gene: TRBV9
d_gene: TRBD2
abundance: few

CDR3nt: TGCAGCGCCCCGGACAAGATCACCGGGGAGCTGTTTTTT
CDR3aa: CSAPDKITGELFF
j_gene: TRBJ2-2
v_gene: TRBV29-1
d_gene: -
abundance: -

CDR3nt: TGCGCCAGCAGCTTGGGAGGGACAGGGTTCCACGAGCAGTACTTC
CDR3aa: CASSLGGTGFHEQYF
j_gene: TRBJ2-7
v_gene: TRBV5-1
d_gene: TRBD1
abundance: few

CDR3nt: TGTGCCAGCAGTCGCTCAAGCAGGGTGGAGACCCAGTACTTC
CDR3aa: CASSRSSRVETQYF
j_gene: TRBJ2-5
v_gene: TRBV27
d_gene: -
abundance: -

CDR3nt: TGTGCCACCAGCAGAGACAAGGGGGCGTCGGTCTATGGCTACACCTTC
CDR3aa: CATSRDKGASVYGYTF
j_gene: TRBJ1-2
v_gene: TRBV15
d_gene: TRBD1
abundance: -

CDR3nt: TGTGCCAGCAGCTCTAGGGGGGGGTCGAACACCGGGGAGCTGTTTTTT
CDR3aa: CASSSRGGSNTGELFF
j_gene: TRBJ2-2
v_gene: TRBV13
d_gene: -
abundance: many

CDR3nt: TGCAGCGTTGAAGAGGAGTACACTGAAGCTTTCTTT
CDR3aa: CSVEEEYTEAFF
j_gene: TRBJ1-1
v_gene: TRBV29-1
d_gene: -
abundance: few

CDR3nt: TGTGCCAGCAGTGGGACAGGGAGGAACTATGGCTACACCTTC
CDR3aa: CASSGTGRNYGYTF
j_gene: TRBJ1-2
v_gene: TRBV6-6
d_gene: TRBD1
abundance: few

CDR3nt: TGTGCCAGCAGGATGGGAGCCAGTACGCAGTATTTT
CDR3aa: CASRMGASTQYF
j_gene: TRBJ2-3
v_gene: TRBV2
d_gene: -
abundance: few

CDR3nt: TGTGCCAGCAGCACACTGAGGGGGGGCGGGAATCAGCCCCAGCATTTT
CDR3aa: CASSTLRGGGNQPQHF
j_gene: TRBJ1-5
v_gene: TRBV5-5
d_gene: -
abundance: few

CDR3nt: TGTGCCAGCAGCTATTACGGGGTCGGGAACGAGCAGTACTTC
CDR3aa: CASSYYGVGNEQYF
j_gene: TRBJ2-7
v_gene: TRBV6-6
d_gene: -
abundance: few

CDR3nt: TGTGCCAGCAGCGCCCAGAGGGTGTTTCTGAACACTGAAGCTTTCTTT
CDR3aa: CASSAQRVFLNTEAFF
j_gene: TRBJ1-1
v_gene: TRBV9
d_gene: -
abundance: -

CDR3nt: TGTGCCAGCAGCTTAGTTAGTTTAACTTACGGGGCTAGCGGCTACGAGCAGTACTTC
CDR3aa: CASSLVSLTYGASGYEQYF
j_gene: TRBJ2-7
v_gene: TRBV7-8
d_gene: TRBD2
abundance: few

CDR3nt: TGTGCCAGCAGCTTAGTAGGGGGCGCTGGAAACACCGGGGAGCTGTTTTTT
CDR3aa: CASSLVGGAGNTGELFF
j_gene: TRBJ2-2
v_gene: TRBV7-3
d_gene: TRBD1
abundance: few